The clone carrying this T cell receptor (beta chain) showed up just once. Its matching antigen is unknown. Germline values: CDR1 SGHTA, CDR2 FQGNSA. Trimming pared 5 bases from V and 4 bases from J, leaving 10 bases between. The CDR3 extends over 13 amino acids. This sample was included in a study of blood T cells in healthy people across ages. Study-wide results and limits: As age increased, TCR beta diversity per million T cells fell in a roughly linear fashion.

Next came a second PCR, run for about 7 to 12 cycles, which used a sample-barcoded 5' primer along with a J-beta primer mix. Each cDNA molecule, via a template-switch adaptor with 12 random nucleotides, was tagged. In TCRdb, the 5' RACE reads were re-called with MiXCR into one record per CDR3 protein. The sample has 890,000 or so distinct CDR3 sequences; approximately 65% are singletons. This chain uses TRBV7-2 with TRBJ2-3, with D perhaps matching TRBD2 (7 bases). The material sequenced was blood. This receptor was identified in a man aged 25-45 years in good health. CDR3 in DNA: TGTGCCAGCAGCCGGGGGGCTTCAGATACGCAGTATTTT. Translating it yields CASSRGASDTQYF.